Listed below are T cell receptor beta chains from one sample, sequenced in a study of immune evolution from preneoplasia to lung adenocarcinoma. TCRdb's copy holds only in-frame clones and misses some; the assay was immunoSEQ multiplex PCR. The sample contains 9,300 or so clones, over 75% of which appear only once. The sample consisted of FFPE minimally invasive lung adenocarcinoma tissue. The origin of the receptors is a donor at least 70 years old with lung adenocarcinoma. Both conserved end residues are part of each CDR3. The D gene is left open where the match is weak. Rows give clone size only sometimes, using once, few, many, or a class for an expanded clone.

D	size	J	V	CDR3	DNA
.	.	TRBJ2-1	TRBV9	CASSVVGSNHEQFF	TGTGCCAGCAGCGTAGTCGGGTCTAATCATGAGCAGTTCTTC
.	.	TRBJ2-1	TRBV7-2	CASSLAGGNYNEQFF	TGTGCCAGCAGCTTAGCAGGGGGAAATTACAATGAGCAGTTCTTC
TRBD2	.	TRBJ2-7	TRBV28	CASSRSGRLYEQYF	TGTGCCAGCAGTCGTAGCGGGAGACTCTACGAGCAGTACTTC
.	.	TRBJ2-7	TRBV27	CASSLSGGEQYF	TGTGCCAGCAGTTTATCGGGGGGCGAGCAGTACTTC
TRBD1	.	TRBJ2-7	TRBV6-1	CASSETAGTAYEQYF	TGTGCCAGCAGTGAAACCGCCGGGACAGCGTACGAGCAGTACTTC
TRBD1	.	TRBJ2-7	TRBV2	CASRGQAQSYEQYF	TGTGCCAGCAGGGGACAGGCCCAGAGCTACGAGCAGTACTTC
TRBD2	.	TRBJ2-3	TRBV5-1	CASSGTSGQADTQYF	TGCGCCAGCAGCGGGACTAGCGGGCAAGCAGATACGCAGTATTTT
.	.	TRBJ1-6	TRBV28	CASSSGTFDSPLHF	TGTGCCAGCAGTTCCGGGACGTTCGATTCACCCCTCCACTTT
TRBD2	.	TRBJ2-1	TRBV11-2	CASSFTSGNEQFF	TGTGCCAGCAGTTTTACTAGCGGTAATGAGCAGTTCTTC
.	once	TRBJ1-1	TRBV7-6	CASSSYGRGGMNTEAFF	TGTGCCAGCAGCTCGTACGGGAGGGGTGGGATGAACACTGAAGCTTTCTTT
TRBD2	.	TRBJ2-7	TRBV7-2	CASSLVGTSGSEQYF	TGTGCCAGCAGCTTAGTGGGGACTAGCGGGAGTGAGCAGTACTTC
TRBD2	.	TRBJ2-3	TRBV6-4	CASSDGTSGTDTQYF	TGTGCCAGCAGTGACGGGACTAGCGGGACAGATACGCAGTATTTT
TRBD1	.	TRBJ1-5	TRBV7-8	CASSKGDRGGYQPQHF	TGTGCCAGCAGCAAAGGGGACAGGGGAGGATATCAGCCCCAACATTTT
.	.	TRBJ2-5	TRBV15	CATSSLLEIQETQYF	TGTGCCACCAGCAGCTTACTAGAGATTCAAGAGACCCAGTACTTC
TRBD2	.	TRBJ2-7	TRBV15	CATSRGEGRGYEQYF	TGTGCCACCAGCAGAGGGGAGGGGAGGGGATACGAGCAGTACTTC
TRBD1	.	TRBJ1-1	TRBV27	CASGRQGAEAFF	TGTGCCAGCGGAAGACAGGGGGCTGAAGCTTTCTTT
.	.	TRBJ2-2	TRBV28	CASTLAGAKTGELFF	TGTGCCAGCACCCTAGCCGGGGCCAAAACCGGGGAGCTGTTTTTT
.	once	TRBJ2-1	TRBV5-5	CASSLEQGKEEQFF	TGTGCCAGCAGCTTGGAACAGGGTAAGGAGGAGCAGTTCTTC
TRBD1	.	TRBJ2-2	TRBV5-1	CASSSGQGNTGELFF	TGCGCCAGCAGCTCTGGACAGGGGAACACCGGGGAGCTGTTTTTT
TRBD1	.	TRBJ1-6	TRBV25-1	CASSQTGQGFSSPLHF	TGTGCCAGCAGCCAAACTGGACAGGGCTTCAGTTCACCCCTCCACTTT
.	.	TRBJ2-1	TRBV7-3	CASSLRDFNYNEQFF	TGTGCCAGCAGCTTAAGGGACTTTAACTACAATGAGCAGTTCTTC
TRBD2	.	TRBJ2-7	TRBV6-5	CASSGLAGAWEQYF	TGTGCCAGCAGTGGACTAGCGGGAGCCTGGGAGCAGTACTTC
.	.	TRBJ2-3	TRBV11-2	CASSFPGHGTDTQYF	TGTGCCAGCAGCTTCCCAGGGCATGGAACAGATACGCAGTATTTT
TRBD2	once	TRBJ2-3	TRBV4-1	CASSRSSGRARTDTQYF	TGCGCCAGCAGCCGTTCTAGCGGGAGGGCGCGCACAGATACGCAGTATTTT
.	.	TRBJ1-1	TRBV6-5	CASTVANTEAFF	TGTGCCAGCACCGTAGCCAACACTGAAGCTTTCTTT
TRBD1	.	TRBJ2-7	TRBV29-1	CSVGTGQGTYEQYF	TGCAGCGTGGGAACGGGACAGGGAACCTACGAGCAGTACTTC
.	.	TRBJ2-3	TRBV11-1	CASSPEGGRTDTQYF	TGTGCCAGCAGCCCCGAGGGTGGGAGAACAGATACGCAGTATTTT
.	.	TRBJ1-6	TRBV28	CASRRTYNSPLHF	TGTGCCAGCAGGCGGACCTATAATTCACCCCTCCACTTT
TRBD2	.	TRBJ2-4	TRBV28	CASSNSGTRGGMGKNIQYF	TGTGCCAGCAGCAACTCCGGGACTAGGGGCGGTATGGGGAAAAACATTCAGTACTTC
.	.	TRBJ1-4	TRBV9	CASSATGTATEKLFF	TGTGCCAGCAGCGCAACCGGGACGGCGACTGAAAAACTGTTTTTT
.	.	TRBJ1-4	TRBV15	CATSRDWQLNEKLFF	TGTGCCACCAGCAGAGATTGGCAGTTGAATGAAAAACTGTTTTTT
.	.	TRBJ2-7	TRBV5-6	CASSLGVSYEQYF	TGTGCCAGCAGCTTGGGTGTTTCCTACGAGCAGTACTTC
.	.	TRBJ2-2	TRBV7-3	CASSLTGARDTGELFF	TGTGCCAGCAGCTTAACCGGGGCAAGGGACACCGGGGAGCTGTTTTTT
TRBD1	.	TRBJ1-1	TRBV4-1	CASSQGGQAVMRTEAFF	TGCGCCAGCAGCCAAGGGGGACAGGCCGTCATGCGCACTGAAGCTTTCTTT
.	.	TRBJ1-1	TRBV5-6	CASSFGLSSLEAFF	TGTGCCAGCAGCTTCGGTTTGTCGTCGCTTGAAGCTTTCTTT
.	.	TRBJ2-5	TRBV7-3	CASSPASTETQYF	TGTGCCAGCAGTCCCGCGAGTACAGAGACCCAGTACTTC
TRBD1	.	TRBJ1-1	TRBV30	CAWSHSGTGRTEAFF	TGTGCCTGGAGTCATTCCGGGACAGGAAGGACTGAAGCTTTCTTT
.	.	TRBJ2-1	TRBV7-9	CASSLTIGEQFF	TGTGCCAGCAGCTTAACCATAGGTGAGCAGTTCTTC
.	.	TRBJ2-2	TRBV18	CASSPPPAERRTGELFF	TGTGCCAGCTCACCTCCCCCAGCGGAGAGGAGGACCGGGGAGCTGTTTTTT
.	.	TRBJ2-1	TRBV28	CASSSNRVSYNEQFF	TGTGCCAGCAGTTCCAACAGGGTTTCCTACAATGAGCAGTTCTTC
TRBD1	.	TRBJ1-1	TRBV5-1	CASSAGQEMNTEAFF	TGCGCCAGCAGCGCGGGACAGGAGATGAACACTGAAGCTTTCTTT
TRBD2	.	TRBJ2-5	TRBV7-9	CASSNGGGLETQYF	TGTGCCAGCAGCAACGGGGGGGGGCTGGAGACCCAGTACTTC
.	.	TRBJ2-3	TRBV5-1	CASSLVGSTDTQYF	TGCGCCAGCAGCTTGGTGGGGAGCACAGATACGCAGTATTTT
TRBD1	.	TRBJ2-7	TRBV9	CASSPGQGLVEQYF	TGTGCCAGCAGCCCGGGACAGGGACTGGTCGAGCAGTACTTC
.	once	TRBJ1-3	TRBV15	CATSSPGVIYF	TGTGCCACCAGCAGCCCGGGCGTCATATATTTT
.	few	TRBJ2-1	TRBV4-1	CASSQGVEQPRNEQFF	TGCGCCAGCAGCCAAGGGGTGGAGCAACCTAGGAATGAGCAGTTCTTC
.	.	TRBJ1-1	TRBV9	CASSLDHTNTEAFF	TGTGCCAGCAGCCTTGACCATACGAACACTGAAGCTTTCTTT
TRBD1	.	TRBJ1-5	TRBV6-1	CASSEGAGGGNQPQHF	TGTGCCAGCAGTGAAGGGGCAGGGGGCGGCAATCAGCCCCAGCATTTT
TRBD1	.	TRBJ1-4	TRBV5-1	CASSAGQGGTNEKLFF	TGCGCCAGCAGCGCAGGACAGGGGGGAACTAATGAAAAACTGTTTTTT
.	.	TRBJ2-1	TRBV18	CASSQGLEYNEQFF	TGTGCCAGCTCACAGGGACTCGAGTACAATGAGCAGTTCTTC
.	.	TRBJ1-5	TRBV6-1	CASSASGLGQPQHF	TGTGCCAGCAGTGCCTCAGGGCTGGGCCAGCCCCAGCATTTT
.	.	TRBJ2-7	TRBV7-8	CASSLRLGYEQYF	TGTGCCAGCAGCTTACGGCTTGGGTACGAGCAGTACTTC
.	.	TRBJ1-5	TRBV7-9	CASSSEGGNQPQHF	TGTGCCAGCAGCTCAGAGGGGGGCAATCAGCCCCAGCATTTT
TRBD2	few	TRBJ2-1	TRBV5-1	CASRLAEGLIEQFF	TGCGCCAGCAGACTAGCGGAGGGGCTTATAGAGCAGTTCTTC
TRBD1	.	TRBJ1-1	TRBV11-1	CASSPRQGPTEAFF	TGTGCCAGCAGCCCCCGACAGGGGCCCACTGAAGCTTTCTTT
TRBD2	.	TRBJ2-7	TRBV5-4	CASSLEGVWSSGRAYEQYF	TGTGCCAGCAGCTTGGAAGGTGTGTGGTCTAGCGGGAGGGCCTACGAGCAGTACTTC
TRBD1	.	TRBJ1-1	TRBV10-1	CASSAGDSQKAFF	TGCGCCAGCAGTGCCGGGGACAGCCAGAAGGCTTTCTTT